This record looks at one T cell receptor (beta chain) sequence and its context. V was clipped by 5 bases and J by 7 bases; unmatched bases: 8. CDR1 and CDR2 from the germline V gene are SGHRS and YFSETQ. The CDR3 has 14 amino acids. This specimen comes from a study of regulatory T cells in long-lasting Graves disease. Construction of the TCR beta libraries employed iRepertoire HTBI primers in conjunction with Arm-PCR of CDR3 regions. A single record per CDR3 protein comes from TCRdb applying MiXCR to the multiplex PCR reads. The sample holds hundreds of thousands of distinct CDR3 sequences, roughly 13% seen once. Specified time point: newly diagnosed GD, antithyroid drugs for less than 3 months. Isolated PBMC RNA provided the starting material for the TCR library. These records were also assigned to another study, of T cells in Graves' hyperthyroidism and ophthalmopathy.

The chain joins TRBV5-1 to TRBJ2-1; 8 bases agree with TRBD2. The TCR originated in a young man with Graves disease. The material was peripheral blood mononuclear cells (PBMCs), obtained at new diagnosis, from a patient treated with antithyroid drugs. DNA of the CDR3: TGCGCCAGCAGAAGAGCGGGAGTTGTGAATGAGCAGTTCTTC. Protein sequence: CASRRAGVVNEQFF.